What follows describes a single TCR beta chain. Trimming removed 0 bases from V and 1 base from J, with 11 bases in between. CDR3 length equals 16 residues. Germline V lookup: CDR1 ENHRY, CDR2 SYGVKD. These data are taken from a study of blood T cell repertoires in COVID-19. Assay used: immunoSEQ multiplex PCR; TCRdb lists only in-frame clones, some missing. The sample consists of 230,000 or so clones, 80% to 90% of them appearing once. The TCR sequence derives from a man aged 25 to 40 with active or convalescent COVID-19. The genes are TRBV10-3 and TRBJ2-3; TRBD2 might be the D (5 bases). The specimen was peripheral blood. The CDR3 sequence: CAISESLGSGTDTQYF. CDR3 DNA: TGTGCCATCAGTGAGTCGTTGGGTAGCGGCACAGATACGCAGTATTTT.